The 7 T cell receptor beta chains below all came from one sample that was sequenced in a study of graft-versus-host responses after intestinal transplantation. TCRdb's copy holds only in-frame clones and misses some; the assay was immunoSEQ multiplex PCR. The repertoire consists of about 94,000 clones, with 91% occurring once and the leading ten covering around 0.5%. These TCRs are of unknown antigen specificity. The sequences come from unstimulated CD8+ T cells sorted from spleen or lymph node cells, collected before intestinal transplant. Every receptor here comes from a human donor who received an intestinal transplant.

The chain carries TRBV5-1 and TRBJ2-1, with D uncertain. Germline CDR1 SGHRS, CDR2 YFSETQ. Trimming shortened V by 2 bases and J by 2 bases, and 8 bases separated the two germline ends. This CDR3 region has 14 residues. The CDR3 DNA reads TGCGCCAGCAGCTTCCGCGTTCCCTACAATGAGCAGTTCTTC. Encoded protein: CASSFRVPYNEQFF.

This sequence joins TRBV4-1 and TRBJ2-5; tentatively, D is TRBD2 (5 bases). The last part of the DNA fits TRBJ2-7 better; the J call may be wrong. In germline, CDR1 is MGHRA, CDR2 YSYEKL. The CDR3 is 12 amino acids. The CDR3 sequence is CASSHDGVEQYF. The CDR3 DNA is TGCGCCAGCAGCCACGACGGGGTCGAGCAGTACTTC.

The chain employs TRBV7-9 and TRBJ2-7; tentatively, D is TRBD1 (6 bases). Germline-derived CDR1 and CDR2 are SEHNR and FQNEAQ (reference sequence). V was clipped by 5 bases and J by 6 bases, with 17 bases between them. This CDR3 contains 14 residues. CDR3: CASSPGAKLSEQYF. The CDR3 nucleotides read TGTGCCAGCAGCCCAGGGGCGAAACTCTCCGAGCAGTACTTC.

The chain carries TRBV11-2 and TRBJ2-5; TRBD2 matches 8 bases. CDR1 and CDR2 (germline): SGHAT, FQNNGV. Losses at the gene ends were 8 bases for V and 3 bases for J; bases not matched to a gene: 8. The CDR3 sequence is 14 residues long. DNA of the CDR3: TGTGCCAGCCTAACGGGAGGGCCCGAAGAGACCCAGTACTTC. Encoded protein: CASLTGGPEETQYF.

This chain joins TRBV6-5 and TRBJ1-5, with TRBD1 matching over 8 bases. The CDR3 length is 15 residues. Germline values: CDR1 MNHEY, CDR2 SVGAGI. J gave up 1 base and V 6 bases, and 5 bases lay outside the gene matches. The CDR3 nucleotides are TGTGCCAGCAGCCCCTGGACAGGGAGCAATCAGCCCCAGCATTTT. Amino acids: CASSPWTGSNQPQHF.

This rearrangement joins TRBV28 to TRBJ2-2, with 8 bases aligning to TRBD1. J was trimmed by 5 bases and V by 7 bases; bases with no gene match: 6. This CDR3 has 14 amino acids. Germline loops: CDR1 MDHEN, CDR2 SYDVKM. The CDR3 DNA follows: TGTGCCAGCAACGGACAGGGTGAGACCGGGGAGCTGTTTTTT. It is translated as CASNGQGETGELFF.

This chain joins TRBV2 and TRBJ2-2, with 10 bases aligning to TRBD2. With 8 bases clipped from V and 3 bases from J, the junction kept 6 bases outside the gene matches. CDR1 and CDR2 from the germline V gene are SNHLY and FYNNEI. The CDR3 spans 15 residues. CDR3 sequence reads: CASGRTSGYTGELFF. CDR3 nucleotide sequence: TGTGCCAGCGGGAGGACTAGCGGATACACCGGGGAGCTGTTTTTT.